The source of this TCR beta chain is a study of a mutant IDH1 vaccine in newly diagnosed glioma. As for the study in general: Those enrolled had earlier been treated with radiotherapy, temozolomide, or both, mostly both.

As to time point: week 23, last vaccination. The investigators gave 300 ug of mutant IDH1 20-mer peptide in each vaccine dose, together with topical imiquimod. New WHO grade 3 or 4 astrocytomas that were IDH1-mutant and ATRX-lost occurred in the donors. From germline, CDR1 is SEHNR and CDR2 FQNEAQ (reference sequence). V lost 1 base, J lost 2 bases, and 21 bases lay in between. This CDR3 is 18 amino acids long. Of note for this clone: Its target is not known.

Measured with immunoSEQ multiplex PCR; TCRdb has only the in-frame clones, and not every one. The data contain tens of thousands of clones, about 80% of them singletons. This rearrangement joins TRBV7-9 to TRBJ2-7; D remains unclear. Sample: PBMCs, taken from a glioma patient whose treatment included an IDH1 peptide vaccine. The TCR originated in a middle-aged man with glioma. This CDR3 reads CASSLDGWRHARPYEQYF. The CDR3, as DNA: TGTGCCAGCAGCTTAGATGGGTGGCGACACGCAAGACCCTACGAGCAGTACTTC.